One and the same sample provided the 12 T cell receptor beta chains below, sequenced in a study of blood T cell repertoires in COVID-19. Clones were read by immunoSEQ multiplex PCR, and TCRdb kept only the in-frame ones, dropping some. The table records 350,000 to 400,000 clones, 80% to 90% of them present only once. Sequencing was performed on PBMCs or T cells enriched from blood (not recorded which). Receptor source: a man younger than 30 who had recovered from COVID-19.

This chain uses TRBV6-7 with TRBJ1-3; possibly TRBD1 for D (5 bases). TRBV6-7 is labeled an ORF, and its function is uncertain. Deletions cut 8 bases from V and 4 bases from J, with 21 bases between. The CDR3 covers 16 residues. The CDR3 bases are TGTGCCAGCCCCCCAAAAGGGGCTAGTAAGGGAAACACCATATATTTT. This gives the protein CASPPKGASKGNTIYF.

The rearrangement links TRBV12-5 to TRBJ2-1; 7 bases match TRBD2. Germline V gene lookup returns CDR1 LGHNT and CDR2 FRNRAP. V lost 5 bases, J lost 7 bases, and 11 bases stayed unmatched. CDR3 length equals 15 residues. CDR3 nucleotide sequence: TGTGCTAGTGGTACCCGGGACGCCGGGAGGAATGAGCAGTTCTTC. Protein: CASGTRDAGRNEQFF. Full variable domain (outside the CDR3, taken from reference TRBV12-5 and TRBJ2-1): DARVTQTPRHKVTEMGQEVTMRCQPILGHNTVFWYRQTMMQGLELLAYFRNRAPLDDSGMPKDRFSAEMPDATLATLKIQPSEPRDSAVYFCASGTRDAGRNEQFFGPGTRLTVL.

V usage is TRBV3-1 (or the pseudogene TRBV3-2) and J usage is TRBJ1-5, with TRBD1 identical over 7 bases. This CDR3 contains 16 residues. J gave up 0 bases and V 4 bases, and 6 bases lay outside the gene matches. Germline loops: CDR1 LGHDT, CDR2 YNNKEL (reference sequence). CDR3 loop: CASSPGTAYSNQPQHF. CDR3 nucleotides: TGTGCCAGCAGCCCCGGGACAGCATATAGCAATCAGCCCCAGCATTTT.

This sequence joins TRBV12-3 or TRBV12-4 and TRBJ1-1, with TRBD1 as a possible D gene (5 bases). The V gene lost 8 bases and the J gene lost 0 bases, with 10 bases spanning the gap. The CDR3 loop spans 13 amino acids. The CDR3 here is CASGSTVNTEAFF. The CDR3 bases are TGTGCCAGCGGATCGACAGTGAACACTGAAGCTTTCTTT.

The chain combines TRBV7-2 with TRBJ2-5; no reliable D call. The germline CDR1 and CDR2 sequences are SGHTA and FQGNSA. Trimming took 5 bases from V and 6 from J, leaving 13 bases between them. CDR3 length: 13 residues. CDR3 bases: TGTGCCAGCAGCACGAGACTCTCCAAGACCCAGTACTTC. Its translation is CASSTRLSKTQYF.

The V gene is TRBV4-1, the J gene TRBJ2-7, with D tentatively TRBD2 (6 bases). Germline assignment: CDR1 MGHRA and CDR2 YSYEKL. The CDR3 spans 18 residues. V gave up 1 base and J gave up 0 bases, with 19 bases separating them. The CDR3 spells CASSQGMGSGSLSYEQYF. CDR3 bases: TGCGCCAGCAGCCAAGGGATGGGTAGCGGATCCCTCTCCTACGAGCAGTACTTC.

The rearrangement links TRBV10-3 to TRBJ1-1; maybe TRBD1 (6 bases). Trimming removed 7 bases at V and 8 bases at J, with 17 bases between. Looked up from germline, CDR1 is ENHRY and CDR2 is SYGVKD. The CDR3 has 13 residues. CDR3 sequence (DNA): TGTGCCATCACGAATCGAAGGGGGAAAGAAGCTTTCTTT. Its translation is CAITNRRGKEAFF.

About this clone itself: Other DNA variants within this sample encode the same CDR3. The rearrangement links TRBV9 to TRBJ2-1, with 12 bases fitting TRBD1. This CDR3 has 13 residues. From germline, CDR1 is SGDLS and CDR2 YYNGEE. V was pared by 3 bases and J by 10 bases, with 2 bases of the junction left unmatched. The CDR3 region has the DNA TGTGCCAGCAGCGCCGGGACAGGGGGCGAGCAGTTCTTC. This codes for CASSAGTGGEQFF.

This rearrangement joins TRBV19 to TRBJ2-2, with 7 bases that match TRBD2. The CDR3 sequence is 13 residues long. The V and J ends lost 3 bases and 6 bases, in that order; junction bases with no gene match: 1. Per germline, CDR1 LNHDA and CDR2 SQIVND (reference sequence). The CDR3 DNA sequence: TGTGCCAGTAGTATTGGACTAGCCGGGGAGCTGTTTTTT. As protein: CASSIGLAGELFF.

The chain employs TRBV4-3 and TRBJ2-7; 12 nucleotides agree with TRBD2. The CDR3 covers 16 residues. CDR1 LGHNA and CDR2 YSLEER come from the germline V gene. V dropped 1 base and J dropped 4; count of bases not matched to a gene: 5. The CDR3 is CASSQGASGRVYEQYF. DNA for the CDR3: TGCGCCAGCAGCCAAGGCGCTAGCGGGAGGGTTTACGAGCAGTACTTC.

J is TRBJ1-4 and V is TRBV19, with D possibly matching TRBD1 (5 bases). Trimming shortened V by 3 bases and J by 7 bases, and 12 bases separated the two germline ends. Germline V CDR1 and CDR2: LNHDA, SQIVND (reference sequence). CDR3 size: 14 residues. The CDR3: CASSMLGRAEKLFF. Here the CDR3 DNA reads TGTGCCAGTAGTATGTTGGGCAGGGCTGAAAAACTGTTTTTT.

This chain uses TRBV10-3 with TRBJ2-2; D might be TRBD2 (6 bases). The CDR3 contains 14 residues. Germline values: CDR1 ENHRY, CDR2 SYGVKD. Trimming took 2 bases from V and 7 from J, leaving 11 bases between them. The CDR3 protein is CAISEGLWIGELFF. As DNA, the CDR3 is TGTGCCATCAGTGAGGGACTATGGATCGGGGAGCTGTTTTTT.